A single sample gave rise to the 21 T cell receptor beta chains below, sequenced in a study of cytomegalovirus exposure and HLA in healthy donors. The PCR had 60 Vbeta and 13 Jbeta primers. The method was immunoSEQ multiplex PCR; TCRdb's version includes in-frame clones alone and lacks a portion of them. The sample has some 130,000 clones. The source material was PBMCs. Source of these receptors: a middle-aged woman in good health and CMV-seropositive.

This chain connects TRBV19 to TRBJ2-1; tentatively, D is TRBD2 (6 bases). CDR1 is LNHDA, CDR2 SQIVND, per germline (reference sequence). Trimming stripped 2 bases from V and 7 bases from J, with 6 bases between. This CDR3 region has 12 residues. The CDR3 DNA reads as TGTGCCAGTAGTATACTAGCGAATGAGCAGTTCTTC. It is translated as CASSILANEQFF.

This chain links TRBV18 with TRBJ2-2; TRBD2 is a possible D gene (7 bases). Trimming left V 6 bases short and J 3 bases short, with 17 bases between. Per germline, CDR1 KGHSH and CDR2 LQKENI. The CDR3 extends over 16 amino acids. In nucleotides, the CDR3 is TGTGCCAGCTCCGCACTCCAGGGGAGGGACACCGGGGAGCTGTTTTTT. It translates to CASSALQGRDTGELFF.

The chain carries TRBV18 and TRBJ1-5, with D maybe TRBD1 (5 bases). Between the trimmed V and J ends, which lost 2 bases and 5 bases, there was a span of 13 bases. This CDR3 region has 15 residues. Germline values: CDR1 KGHSH, CDR2 LQKENI. CDR3 DNA: TGTGCCAGCTCACCAAGGAATGGGGGGGATCAGCCCCAGCATTTT. Translating it yields CASSPRNGGDQPQHF.

CDR3 amino acids: CAWSLLQTEKLFF. DNA of the CDR3: TGTGCCTGGAGTTTGTTACAGACTGAAAAACTGTTTTTT. V usage is TRBV30 and J usage is TRBJ1-4; D is undetermined. V lost 2 bases and J 7 bases, leaving 11 bases between the germline ends. This CDR3 is built from 13 residues. Germline values: CDR1 GTSNPN, CDR2 SVGIG (reference sequence).

In nucleotides, the CDR3 is TGTGCCAGCAGTACAGGGGGGGTGGCTGAAGCTTTCTTT. This translates into CASSTGGVAEAFF. This chain uses TRBV6-5 with TRBJ1-1, with 8 bases matching TRBD1. The CDR3 covers 13 residues. V lost 5 bases and J lost 6; bases outside the gene matches: 5. Germline-derived CDR1 and CDR2 are MNHEY and SVGAGI.

This rearrangement joins TRBV18 to TRBJ1-5; a possible D gene is TRBD1 (5 bases). CDR1 is KGHSH, CDR2 LQKENI, per germline. The CDR3 consists of 15 residues. V lost 6 bases and J lost 4, with 16 bases in between. CDR3 in amino acids: CASSQTSTVNQPQHF. DNA for the CDR3: TGTGCCAGCTCTCAAACTTCGACAGTGAATCAGCCCCAGCATTTT.

The chain recombines TRBV2 with TRBJ1-2; D gene uncertain. The CDR3 is 11 amino acids. The V gene's germline CDR1 is SNHLY and CDR2 FYNNEI. The ends were cut back, 4 bases at V and 8 bases at J, with 8 bases in the middle. The CDR3 is CASSVSGGYTF. CDR3 DNA sequence: TGTGCCAGCAGTGTGTCAGGCGGCTACACCTTC.

This chain uses TRBV29-1 with TRBJ2-3; no clear D gene. CDR3 length: 15 residues. The germline V gene encodes CDR1 SQVTM and CDR2 ANQGSEA. With 5 bases removed from V and 2 bases from J, the gap between germline ends came to 17 bases. CDR3 DNA: TGCAGCGTTTCAGTTGTAGCCACCTACACAGATACGCAGTATTTT. As protein: CSVSVVATYTDTQYF.

The V call is TRBV28, the J call TRBJ1-1; no clear D. V lost 3 bases to trimming and J lost 4 bases, with 12 bases between them. The CDR3 contains 14 residues. Germline loops: CDR1 MDHEN, CDR2 SYDVKM. The CDR3 DNA reads TGTGCCAGCAGTTTCCCAGAGGGAAGCACTGAAGCTTTCTTT. This codes for CASSFPEGSTEAFF.

This chain links TRBV7-3 with TRBJ2-7; 16 bases agree with TRBD2. The J segment lost 7 bases and the V segment lost 5 bases, leaving 2 bases of the junction unmatched. CDR3 size: 14 residues. Germline CDR1 is SGHTA and CDR2 is FQGTGA. CDR3 DNA sequence: TGTGCCAGCAGCCCGGGACTAGCGGGAGGGGAGCAGTACTTC. It yields the protein CASSPGLAGGEQYF.

V and J are TRBV29-1 and TRBJ1-2, with TRBD1 matching over 8 bases. Germline trimming cut 4 bases from V and 5 bases from J; bases unmatched to any gene: 9. In germline, CDR1 is SQVTM, CDR2 ANQGSEA. The CDR3 runs 14 residues. The CDR3 region is CSVGRTGLVYGYTF. In DNA form, the CDR3 reads TGCAGCGTTGGGAGGACAGGGTTAGTGTATGGCTACACCTTC.

The rearrangement links TRBV30 to TRBJ2-3; TRBD2 aligns across 8 bases. With V trimmed by 4 bases and J by 0 bases, 6 bases remained unmatched. Germline values: CDR1 GTSNPN, CDR2 SVGIG (reference sequence). This CDR3 spans 15 amino acids. The CDR3 DNA reads as TGTGCCTGGACGAGCGGGGGAACTAGCACAGATACGCAGTATTTT. It yields the protein CAWTSGGTSTDTQYF.

The chain combines TRBV6-4 with TRBJ2-6, with 7 bases matching TRBD1. Germline CDR1 reads MRHNA; CDR2 reads SNTAGT. This CDR3 comprises 17 residues. Germline trimming cut 6 bases from V and 2 bases from J; bases unmatched to any gene: 10. The CDR3 region has the DNA TGTGCCAGCAGGAAGGGGGCGCGAGTTCCTGGGGCCAACGTCCTGACTTTC. As protein: CASRKGARVPGANVLTF.

The rearrangement uses TRBV19 and TRBJ2-7; D not resolved. The CDR3 totals 14 residues. CDR1 LNHDA and CDR2 SQIVND come from the germline V gene (reference sequence). V lost 5 bases and J 0 bases, leaving 11 bases between the germline ends. CDR3 region: CASSRSGSSYEQYF. In DNA, the CDR3 is TGTGCCAGTAGTCGCTCTGGCAGCTCCTACGAGCAGTACTTC.

V is TRBV5-1 and J is TRBJ1-2, with 9 bases fitting TRBD1. Looked up from germline, CDR1 is SGHRS and CDR2 is YFSETQ. J was trimmed by 4 bases and V by 0 bases; bases with no gene match: 7. The CDR3 length is 16 residues. CDR3 region: CASSLGSTGGSYGYTF. As DNA, the CDR3 is TGCGCCAGCAGCTTGGGTTCAACAGGGGGCTCCTATGGCTACACCTTC.

The CDR3 DNA reads as TGCGCCAGCAGCTGGGAACAGGGGTTAAGCACTGAAGCTTTCTTT. It specifies CASSWEQGLSTEAFF. The rearrangement uses TRBV4-1 and TRBJ1-1; 7 nucleotides agree with TRBD1. The length of the CDR3 is 15 residues. CDR1 and CDR2 (germline): MGHRA, YSYEKL. Unmatched junction bases numbered 10, after V lost 5 bases and J lost 4 bases.

The chain combines TRBV7-8 with TRBJ1-1, with a tentative D call TRBD1 (5 bases). The CDR3 covers 16 residues. V lost 1 base to trimming and J lost 3 bases, with 15 bases between them. The germline V gene has CDR1 SGHVS and CDR2 FQNEAQ. CDR3 sequence: CASSLVGGLVYTEAFF. The CDR3 nucleotides read TGTGCCAGCAGCTTAGTGGGGGGGTTAGTGTACACTGAAGCTTTCTTT.

The chain couples TRBV6-5 to TRBJ2-7; D gene uncertain. The CDR3 contains 15 residues. With 3 bases removed from V and 4 bases from J, the gap between germline ends came to 16 bases. Germline V CDR1 and CDR2: MNHEY, SVGAGI. CDR3 bases: TGTGCCAGCAGTTATTTCCAGGATTTGATATACGAGCAGTACTTC. Translating gives CASSYFQDLIYEQYF.

The chain links TRBV6-5 to TRBJ1-4; D gene uncertain. Trimming removed 6 bases from V and 3 bases from J, with 14 bases in between. Germline-derived CDR1 and CDR2 are MNHEY and SVGAGI. This CDR3 has 15 amino acids. Here the CDR3 DNA reads TGTGCCAGCAGAGGAGGGCCTTTCTCTAATGAAAAACTGTTTTTT. It yields the protein CASRGGPFSNEKLFF.

The genes are TRBV6-1 and TRBJ2-2; the D gene is possibly TRBD1 (5 bases). V lost 1 base, J lost 2 bases, and 11 bases lay in between. CDR3 length equals 16 residues. Germline V gene lookup returns CDR1 MNHNS and CDR2 SASEGT. In DNA form, the CDR3 reads TGTGCCAGCAGTGAAGTGGCAGGGTTTAACACCGGGGAGCTGTTTTTT. It encodes CASSEVAGFNTGELFF.

V is TRBV9 and J is TRBJ1-2; D possibly corresponds to TRBD1 (6 bases). The CDR3 spans 15 residues. Germline assignment: CDR1 SGDLS and CDR2 YYNGEE. V lost 0 bases and J 8 bases, leaving 17 bases between the germline ends. CDR3 DNA: TGTGCCAGCAGCGTAGGGGCCACACCAGGGGACGGCTACACCTTC. Amino acids: CASSVGATPGDGYTF.